The subject of this entry is one T cell receptor beta chain. Its antigen is not identified. The stimulus was lysate of CMV-infected fibroblasts, around 9.3 ug/mL. Sorted nonresponding memory CD4+ T cells were CD40L-negative, CD69-negative, CD45RO-high. Before stimulation, PBMCs underwent CD8+ T cell depletion. These data originate in a study of persistence of HIV-infected CD4 T cells. V was trimmed by 1 base and J by 0 bases, leaving 11 bases between them. Germline lookup yields CDR1 SGHDT and CDR2 YYEEEE. The CDR3 has 15 amino acids. The libraries were made with immunoSEQ version 4 in survey mode. Method: immunoSEQ multiplex PCR; TCRdb's copy keeps in-frame clones and lacks some. The profile shows tens of thousands of clones, about four fifths of them singletons.

The chain uses TRBV5-6 and TRBJ2-7, with D unresolved. This clonotype was obtained from an adult woman with HIV who was CMV-seropositive. The sequenced sample was CD4+ T cells sorted from PBMCs after roughly 18-hour stimulation, obtained from a patient who received antiretroviral therapy. The CDR3 sequence: CASSLPHVGSYEQYF. The CDR3 DNA is TGTGCCAGCAGCTTGCCGCACGTAGGCTCCTACGAGCAGTACTTC.